Here is one TCR beta chain with its context. Its antigen is unknown. The sample holds no much larger clone one base away, and base qualities are not on file. The library relied on the immunoSEQ multiplex PCR assay. A mixture of 60 forward primers for TCR Vbeta segments and 13 reverse primers for TCR Jbeta segments was used in the multiplex PCR. The CDR3 region of rearranged TCR beta genes was amplified from genomic DNA with a multiplex PCR assay. Amplified TCR beta libraries were sequenced as 87-base-pair reads on the Illumina HiSeq System. As for the authors' bioinformatics: Across the 670 or so repertoires, a later analysis counted 75 million to 90 million unique TCR beta chains, some 11 million of which were shared by at least two donors. Raw reads were error-corrected and collapsed into unique sequences with a nearest-neighbor algorithm that merged closely related sequences to remove PCR and sequencing errors. CDR3 sequences were aligned to IMGT reference sequences to assign V, D and J gene segments. For a sequence to be retained, a match of at least six nucleotides was required to both a V gene segment and a J gene segment. A rearrangement counted as productive if the CDR3 had no stop codons and remained in frame with V and J, and every other rearrangement counted as non-productive. CDR3 was defined according to IMGT convention as the region running from the second conserved V-encoded cysteine to the conserved J-encoded phenylalanine. The earlier analysis of about 620 of the donors excluded sequences that lacked an unambiguous match to a single V gene segment. In an earlier analysis of approximately 560 of the donors, a V segment was called functional when productive rearrangements were above 56.7%, and segregating when the standard deviation between donors exceeded 5%. A statistical classification framework was built to diagnose cytomegalovirus status from the catalog of TCR beta chain sequences. In a later analysis, V and J genes were assigned by comparing TCR nucleotide sequences against IMGT/GENE-DB human TR gene sequences. The TCRdist pipeline was used in a later analysis to assign CDR3 sequences and most-parsimonious VDJ recombination scenarios. In a later analysis, every TCR beta chain was defined by the combination of its CDR3 amino acid sequence and its V-gene family, and reads without a unique V-gene family were dropped. To address suspected cross-contamination and a sequencing artifact, a later analysis removed roughly 640 highly shared, low-generation-probability nucleotide sequences. A later analysis calculated a clonal expansion index for each public chain from normalized within-repertoire ranks of inferred template counts. A later analysis computed generation probabilities with a VDJ recombination model fitted to out-of-frame rearrangements, and checked the results against IGoR. In a later analysis, TCR-TCR, TCR-HLA and TCR-CMV co-occurrence was scored with hypergeometric tests, and a repertoire-size bias correction was applied to TCR pairs. False discovery rates were estimated in a later analysis by permuting HLA or CMV assignments 20 times. In a later analysis, co-occurring TCRs were grouped using DBSCAN, and TCRdist sequence similarity was added for clustering within HLA-allele-positive subsets. Co-occurrence clustering excluded repertoires with fewer than 30,000 or more than 120,000 public chains, plus five with anomalous nucleotide sharing. TCRdb limited this immuneACCESS table to in-frame rearrangements with V and J called. A share of clones is missing; checked studies link under half to unresolved V genes, and the rest is unexplained. V, J and clone size were drawn from that table, and D and trimming were deduced from the DNA. The sample records approximately 200,000 clones, 70% to 75% of which are singletons. Over 4% of the sample lies in the top ten.

The data belong to a study of cytomegalovirus exposure and HLA in healthy donors (dated by TCRdb to the late 2010s). With respect to the entire study: In an earlier analysis of approximately 640 of the donors, 250 to 350 Gb of sequence data and 90 million to 130 million unique TCR beta sequences from 150 million to 200 million T cells were reported. An early release that covered some 630 HLA-typed donors contained 250 to 350 gigabases of sequencing data and some 87 million unique TCR sequences. Among the roughly 410 genotyped donors, approximately 81% belonged to the genetic ancestry cluster associated with self-reported Caucasian donors. The study aimed to test whether signatures of past pathogen exposure could be identified by cataloging public T cell receptors. The T cell repertoires of under 700 subjects were profiled by immunosequencing and related to cytomegalovirus serostatus. Besides the first cohort of roughly 640 subjects, a separate validation cohort made up of 120 or so different subjects was used. To predict cytomegalovirus infection status, the study combined high-throughput TCR immunosequencing, statistical association of individual TCRs with disease status, and machine learning. To study patterns of TCR occurrence, a later analysis re-analyzed previously published TCR beta repertoires from 700 or so donors and added high-resolution HLA genotyping. The later analysis used no new phenotypic data to find candidate immune exposures, relying instead on TCR beta sequences and their occurrence across donors. An earlier analysis of 450 to 750 of the donors used high-throughput TCR beta sequencing to judge whether each TCR beta V gene segment behaved as functional or pseudogenic. Alongside the repertoire data, information on donor age, sex, ethnicity and CMV serostatus was compiled. A later genetic analysis used genome-wide SNP genotypes for about three fifths of the 666 donors, treating that subset as a discovery cohort. All discovery cohort repertoires had been generated using a single sequencing platform. HLA typing covered class I and class II loci at four-digit resolution. Typing coverage differed by locus: A, B, C, DRB1 and DQB1 were typed in roughly 620-630 donors, DQA1 in around 500, DPA1 in 606, and DPB1 in approximately 450. About 5 DR-DQ haplotypes were handled as single units for association and clustering, since linkage in the cohort was strong. On average, roughly 250,000 unique TCR beta nucleotide sequences were sequenced per donor among some 420 genotyped donors of the cohort, with approximately 18% of those sequences being non-productive. The paper's findings and limits, for the study overall: A further reported finding was that TCR beta sequences accurately predicted the HLA-A and HLA-B alleles for most subjects in the first cohort. In an earlier analysis of roughly 500 of the donors, most TCR beta V segments appeared in productive rearrangements about 90% or about 30% of the time, broadly matching IMGT annotations. The study gave a list of under 200 TCR beta chains associated with cytomegalovirus. According to a later analysis, TCR association rates differed among HLA loci, with DRB1 alleles showing the most associated TCRs and HLA-C alleles showing the fewest. In a later analysis, some 18,000 TCR beta sequences were associated with specific HLA alleles at a false discovery rate of 0.05. Three of the identified cytomegalovirus-associated TCR beta chains were confirmed in vitro to be specific for cytomegalovirus antigens. The authors suggested that the approach could potentially be extended to other disease states and immunological phenotypes. Most CMV-associated TCR beta chains appeared to be HLA-restricted in a later analysis, and the HLA associations seemed to be driven largely by CMV exposure. Compared with equally common non-associated chains, HLA-associated TCR beta chains in a later analysis were more clonally expanded and had lower generation probabilities. Sequencing depth was assumed to be roughly uniform across donors in the presence/absence analyses, though that assumption may not hold. In this cohort, only TCR beta chains were sequenced, and detectable features were limited by the absence of alpha or paired-chain data. Because HLA typing was missing for some donors at each locus, association tests included only the typed subset. A later analysis reported that several top co-occurrence clusters appeared linked to parvovirus B19, influenza, CMV and Epstein-Barr virus. Approximately 18 rarely observed V segments, including chromosome 9 orphons, were excluded from the earlier analysis of approximately 600 of the donors because counts were too low. According to a later genetic analysis, donors in an Asian-associated ancestry cluster had fewer N-insertions in productive TCRs than the approximately 670-donor mean. A cluster of highly shared sequence variants was judged likely to represent a technical artifact of the sequencing pipeline. Most TCR sequences were observed very rarely across donors, whereas some public TCRs were present in many individuals. CMV serostatus was the only immune exposure information available for the cohort. Linkage disequilibrium might explain the correlated functional status among segregating V segments, but an unknown experimental factor could not be ruled out. Assigning TCR associations to individual alleles was difficult when HLA alleles, especially DR and DQ, strongly co-occurred. In both the original and validation cohorts, the classifier was reported to diagnose cytomegalovirus status with high specificity and sensitivity. A later genetic analysis associated a missense DCLRE1C variant with V-gene and J-gene trimming of TCR beta chains, and an independent cohort replicated the association. Some IMGT-functional V segments, including TRBV6-2 and TRBV6-3, could not be told apart with the 87-base-pair reads, so those segments were excluded.

Its CDR3 holds 15 amino acids, cysteine through phenylalanine. The entry retains the CDR3 DNA only, 45 bases that are in frame from base 1. V sheds 0 bases and J sheds 5 bases, leaving 11 bases between their ends. CDR1 MNHNY and CDR2 SVGAGI were looked up in the germline V gene (reference sequence). In total, 666 healthy bone marrow donors made up the cohort. Cohort members were all nominally healthy when sampled, although unrecorded immune exposures were likely present. The donor tested CMV seropositive, placing the donor among the 250 to 350 seropositive members of the cohort. Each donor provided a peripheral blood sample, and peripheral blood mononuclear cells were used for TCR beta sequencing. Genomic DNA extraction from the blood cell samples was performed with the Qiagen DNeasy Blood Extraction Kit.

The rearrangement combines TRBV6-6 with TRBJ1-5, with TRBD1 perhaps the D gene, on 5 matching bases. The sample consisted of PBMCs. The source of this sequence is a man aged 25-45 years in good health and CMV-seropositive. The nucleotide sequence is given as TGTGCCAGCAGTTACTCAAGGGGTGGTGATCAGCCCCAGCATTTT. It encodes CASSYSRGGDQPQHF.